This T cell receptor beta chain was captured by sequencing in a study of blood T cell repertoires in COVID-19. Looking at the study overall: Researchers got acute and convalescent COVID-19 samples from the United States, Italy and Spain.

Original processing notes: Amplification with reference gene primers provided the estimates of nucleated cell counts. Profiling relied on immunoSEQ multiplex PCR, and the TCRdb table lists in-frame clones only, not all of them. V and J calls plus clone size are reproduced from that table; the DNA served to infer D and trimming. The data show some 120,000 clones, around 87% seen once. The V gene lost 1 base and the J gene lost 6 bases, with 10 bases spanning the gap. CDR1 and CDR2 from the germline V gene are SGHTA and FQGNSA. The CDR3 contains 14 residues. The origin of this receptor is a woman aged 45-60 years who had recovered from COVID-19. The chain carries TRBV7-2 and TRBJ2-1; possible D gene TRBD2, 6 bases. The sequencing sample was made of peripheral blood. CDR3 sequence: CASSLGRGFNEQFF. DNA of the CDR3: TGTGCCAGCAGCTTAGGGAGGGGTTTCAATGAGCAGTTCTTC.